The 25 T cell receptor beta chains below all came from one sample that was sequenced in a study of technical replicates of blood from a few donors (dated by TCRdb to the late 2010s). Libraries were constructed by the immunoSEQ multiplex PCR assay. The table comes from immuneACCESS by way of TCRdb, which keeps in-frame sequences with V and J called. Part of the clones is missing from these tables; in studies checked, under half for an unresolved V gene and the rest for unknown reasons. Counted in this sample were tens of thousands of clones; 94% of them appeared once. The ten top clones hold 0.38% of the sample. Material: T cells isolated from PBMCs. These TCRs come from a human donor in good health.

The count of this clone is one. This rearrangement joins TRBV30 to TRBJ1-5; D gene ambiguous. Germline CDR1 GTSNPN, CDR2 SVGIG (reference sequence). The V gene lost 1 base and the J gene lost 3 bases, with 10 bases spanning the gap. This CDR3 has 14 amino acids. The CDR3 DNA sequence: TGTGCCTGGAGTGAAGGAGGGTACAATCAGCCCCAGCATTTT. As protein: CAWSEGGYNQPQHF. The variable domain in full, with the rest retrieved from reference TRBV30 and TRBJ1-5, is SQTIHQWPATLVQPVGSPLSLECTVEGTSNPNLYWYRQAAGRGLQLLFYSVGIGQISSEVPQNLSASRPQDRQFILSSKKLLLSDSGFYLCAWSEGGYNQPQHFGDGTRLSIL.

The V gene is TRBV2, the J gene TRBJ2-1; the D gene is possibly TRBD2 (6 bases). CDR1 is SNHLY and CDR2 is FYNNEI in the germline V gene. V gave up 6 bases and J gave up 7 bases, with 19 bases separating them. CDR3 length: 15 amino acids. CDR3 in DNA: TGTGCCAGCAGGCCTACAGCGGGTCACATAAATGAGCAGTTCTTC. As protein: CASRPTAGHINEQFF.

The chain recombines TRBV28 with TRBJ2-3, with D perhaps matching TRBD2 (5 bases). The CDR3 extends over 14 amino acids. Germline V CDR1 and CDR2: MDHEN, SYDVKM. Trimming shortened V by 5 bases and J by 2 bases, and 11 bases separated the two germline ends. CDR3 nucleotides: TGTGCCAGCAGTCTCAACGGGAACACAGATACGCAGTATTTT. This translates into CASSLNGNTDTQYF.

This clone was observed a single time. CDR3 sequence reads: CASSSINLNTEAFF. As DNA, the CDR3 is TGTGCCAGCAGCTCAATCAATTTGAACACTGAAGCTTTCTTT. The V gene is TRBV5-4, the J gene TRBJ1-1; D is unresolved. Trimming pared 3 bases from V and 0 bases from J, leaving 9 bases between. This CDR3 is 14 amino acids long. Germline CDR1 SGHNT, CDR2 YYREEE (reference sequence). Supplemented by reference TRBV5-4 and TRBJ1-1, the full variable domain reads ETGVTQSPTHLIKTRGQQVTLRCSSQSGHNTVSWYQQALGQGPQFIFQYYREEENGRGNFPPRFSGLQFPNYSSELNVNALELDDSALYLCASSSINLNTEAFFGQGTRLTVV.

This chain connects TRBV30 to TRBJ2-3; 10 bases are a match to TRBD1. V gave up 1 base and J gave up 3 bases; unmatched junction bases: 1. This CDR3 has 14 residues. From germline, CDR1 is GTSNPN and CDR2 SVGIG (reference sequence). The CDR3 loop reads CAWSADRGTDTQYF. CDR3 in DNA: TGTGCCTGGAGTGCGGACAGGGGGACAGATACGCAGTATTTT.

This clone is a singleton in its sample. The rearrangement uses TRBV5-6 and TRBJ2-7; TRBD2 is a possible D gene (6 bases). The CDR3 spans 13 residues. V was trimmed by 3 bases and J by 3 bases, leaving 10 bases between them. CDR1 is SGHDT and CDR2 is YYEEEE in the germline V gene. Written as DNA, the CDR3 is TGTGCCAGCAGCTACGGGACTCTCTACGAGCAGTACTTC. Its protein is CASSYGTLYEQYF.

J is TRBJ1-2 and V is TRBV9; D might be TRBD1 (5 bases). With 4 bases removed from V and 5 bases from J, the gap between germline ends came to 12 bases. The germline V gene encodes CDR1 SGDLS and CDR2 YYNGEE. The CDR3 totals 13 residues. CDR3 amino acids: CASSMSQGYGYTF. As DNA, the CDR3 is TGTGCCAGCAGCATGTCTCAGGGTTATGGCTACACCTTC.

This clone was found a few times. This chain uses TRBV9 with TRBJ2-7; D remains unclear. Looked up from germline, CDR1 is SGDLS and CDR2 is YYNGEE. The CDR3 loop spans 13 amino acids. The V end was cut by 0 bases, the J end by 5 bases, with 9 bases between. CDR3 loop: CASSVESAHEQYF. DNA of the CDR3: TGTGCCAGCAGCGTAGAGTCAGCGCACGAGCAGTACTTC. The full variable domain, its missing parts supplied by reference TRBV9 and TRBJ2-7, is DSGVTQTPKHLITATGQRVTLRCSPRSGDLSVYWYQQSLDQGLQFLIQYYNGEERAKGNILERFSAQQFPDLHSELNLSSLELGDSALYFCASSVESAHEQYFGPGTRLTVT.

The chain couples TRBV9 to TRBJ1-2; 9 nucleotides line up with TRBD1. V was clipped by 0 bases and J by 10 bases; unmatched bases: 7. CDR1 SGDLS and CDR2 YYNGEE come from the germline V gene. This CDR3 is built from 14 residues. CDR3 bases: TGTGCCAGCAGCGTAGACAGGGGGCGCATGGACTACACCTTC. Its translation: CASSVDRGRMDYTF.

The chain joins TRBV27 to TRBJ2-6; 7 positions match TRBD1. From germline, CDR1 is MNHEY and CDR2 SMNVEV (reference sequence). V dropped 7 bases and J dropped 0; count of bases not matched to a gene: 9. This CDR3 is 17 amino acids long. The DNA of the CDR3 is TGTGCCAGCATAGACAGGGTTTCTGACTCTGGGGCCAACGTCCTGACTTTC. It codes for CASIDRVSDSGANVLTF.

The CDR3 sequence: CASSSGVVGYGYTF. CDR3 DNA sequence: TGTGCCAGCAGCTCAGGGGTCGTTGGCTATGGCTACACCTTC. V gene TRBV7-2 combines with J gene TRBJ1-2; TRBD1 is a possible D gene (6 bases). Germline CDR1 is SGHTA and CDR2 is FQGNSA. Deletions cut 4 bases from V and 4 bases from J, with 13 bases between. This CDR3 has 14 residues. Filled out from reference TRBV7-2 and TRBJ1-2, the complete variable domain reads GAGVSQSPSNKVTEKGKDVELRCDPISGHTALYWYRQSLGQGLEFLIYFQGNSAPDKSGLPSDRFSAERTGGSVSTLTIQRTQQEDSAVYLCASSSGVVGYGYTFGSGTRLTVV.

The rearrangement links TRBV9 to TRBJ1-2, with D possibly being TRBD1 (5 bases). This CDR3 has 15 residues. Germline V gene data show CDR1 as SGDLS and CDR2 as YYNGEE. The V and J ends lost 3 bases and 5 bases respectively, with 17 bases between them. The CDR3 DNA is TGTGCCAGCAGCGCGAGCAGGGTGGGCCTATATGGCTACACCTTC. Its protein is CASSASRVGLYGYTF.

The rearrangement uses TRBV5-6 and TRBJ2-7, with a possible D match to TRBD2 (6 bases). Germline CDR1 and CDR2: SGHDT and YYEEEE. The germline V and J ends were trimmed by 3 bases and 3 bases, with 13 bases remaining between them. The CDR3 covers 14 residues. The DNA of the CDR3 is TGTGCCAGCAGCTCTGTCCAGGAGGGCTACGAGCAGTACTTC. This translates into CASSSVQEGYEQYF.

This clone was detected only once. The chain uses TRBV5-1 and TRBJ1-2; 7 positions match TRBD1. Germline V gene lookup returns CDR1 SGHRS and CDR2 YFSETQ. This CDR3 has 17 amino acids. V trimming: 0 bases; J trimming: 0 bases; junction bases outside the gene matches: 8. The CDR3 sequence: CASSLGQGFVPNYGYTF. The CDR3, as DNA: TGCGCCAGCAGCTTGGGACAGGGCTTCGTACCTAACTATGGCTACACCTTC.

The V gene is TRBV18, the J gene TRBJ2-5; no reliable D call. The germline V and J ends were trimmed by 6 bases and 3 bases, with 14 bases remaining between them. The CDR3 is made up of 14 amino acids. Germline V CDR1 and CDR2: KGHSH, LQKENI. This chain's CDR3 is CASSLRILEETQYF. The CDR3 DNA follows: TGTGCCAGCTCCCTACGAATCCTAGAAGAGACCCAGTACTTC.

J is TRBJ2-5 and V is TRBV11-3; 10 nucleotides agree with TRBD1. The CDR3 totals 15 residues. Per the germline V gene, CDR1 is SGHNT and CDR2 is YENEEA. J lost 4 bases, V lost 4 bases, and 6 bases had no gene match. Here the CDR3 reads CASSYRGQGLETQYF. CDR3 in DNA: TGTGCCAGCAGCTACCGGGGACAGGGGCTAGAGACCCAGTACTTC.

The genes are TRBV19 and TRBJ1-1; D possibly corresponds to TRBD1 (6 bases). The germline V gene encodes CDR1 LNHDA and CDR2 SQIVND (reference sequence). Trimming shortened V by 4 bases and J by 1 base, and 7 bases separated the two germline ends. CDR3 size: 13 residues. The CDR3 is CASSSRGNTEAFF. In nucleotides, the CDR3 is TGTGCCAGTAGTAGCAGGGGGAACACTGAAGCTTTCTTT.

The V gene is TRBV6-1, the J gene TRBJ1-1, with TRBD1 as a possible D gene (5 bases). This CDR3 region has 13 residues. Trimming removed 3 bases from V and 4 bases from J, with 9 bases in between. Germline V gives CDR1 MNHNS, CDR2 SASEGT. The CDR3 here is CASSDSGATEAFF. CDR3 nucleotide sequence: TGTGCCAGCAGTGATAGCGGGGCCACTGAAGCTTTCTTT.

The rearrangement uses TRBV4-2 and TRBJ2-7, with 8 nucleotides matching TRBD2. The germline V gene encodes CDR1 LGHNA and CDR2 YNFKEQ. The V and J ends lost 1 base and 1 base, in that order; junction bases with no gene match: 9. The CDR3 loop spans 17 amino acids. CDR3 nucleotides: TGTGCCAGCAGCCAAGCGCACCGGACTAGCAAGTCCTACGAGCAGTACTTC. It translates to CASSQAHRTSKSYEQYF.

The rearrangement links TRBV7-9 to TRBJ2-1; 10 nucleotides agree with TRBD2. J lost 3 bases, V lost 5 bases, and 7 bases had no gene match. Germline CDR1 is SEHNR and CDR2 is FQNEAQ (reference sequence). CDR3 length equals 16 residues. The DNA of the CDR3 is TGTGCCAGCAGCCGACCAACTAGCGGGAACTACAATGAGCAGTTCTTC. This gives the protein CASSRPTSGNYNEQFF.

The genes are TRBV27 and TRBJ2-1; 9 nucleotides align to TRBD2. The CDR3 totals 15 residues. Looked up from germline, CDR1 is MNHEY and CDR2 is SMNVEV (reference sequence). V trimming: 3 bases; J trimming: 4 bases; junction bases outside the gene matches: 4. The CDR3: CASSLGLAGYNEQFF. The CDR3 coding sequence is TGTGCCAGCAGTTTGGGTCTAGCGGGATACAATGAGCAGTTCTTC.

V gene TRBV6-1 combines with J gene TRBJ2-1, with D possibly matching TRBD2 (5 bases). The germline CDR1 and CDR2 sequences are MNHNS and SASEGT. Trimming stripped 11 bases from V and 9 bases from J, with 14 bases between. The CDR3 runs to 11 residues. The CDR3 coding sequence is TGTGCCTCGCTCCTCGGAGGTGAGCAGTTCTTC. Translation gives CASLLGGEQFF.

The chain combines TRBV18 with TRBJ1-2, with D unclear. V lost 4 bases to trimming and J lost 3 bases, with 9 bases between them. CDR1 is KGHSH, CDR2 LQKENI, per germline. The CDR3 length is 13 residues. The CDR3 sequence is CASSLQEDYGYTF. The CDR3 coding sequence is TGTGCCAGCTCACTGCAGGAGGACTATGGCTACACCTTC. Complete variable domain (other parts from reference TRBV18 and TRBJ1-2): NAGVMQNPRHLVRRRGQEARLRCSPMKGHSHVYWYRQLPEEGLKFMVYLQKENIIDESGMPKERFSAEFPKEGPSILRIQQVVRGDSAAYFCASSLQEDYGYTFGSGTRLTVV.

This chain links TRBV30 with TRBJ2-5; maybe TRBD2 (5 bases). The CDR3 extends over 14 amino acids. V lost 3 bases and J 7 bases, leaving 18 bases between the germline ends. CDR1 and CDR2 from the germline V gene are GTSNPN and SVGIG (reference sequence). The CDR3: CAWRADLSSGTQYF. The CDR3 nucleotides are TGTGCCTGGAGAGCGGACCTCTCCTCCGGGACCCAGTACTTC. The variable domain in full, with the rest retrieved from reference TRBV30 and TRBJ2-5, is SQTIHQWPATLVQPVGSPLSLECTVEGTSNPNLYWYRQAAGRGLQLLFYSVGIGQISSEVPQNLSASRPQDRQFILSSKKLLLSDSGFYLCAWRADLSSGTQYFGPGTRLLVL.

CDR3 residues: CASSQTDRANEKLFF. Here the CDR3 DNA reads TGCGCCAGCAGCCAAACTGATAGAGCTAATGAAAAACTGTTTTTT. This chain links TRBV4-3 with TRBJ1-4; D remains ambiguous. Between the trimmed V and J ends, which lost 2 bases and 3 bases, there was a span of 10 bases. The CDR3 length is 15 residues. Germline V gene data show CDR1 as LGHNA and CDR2 as YSLEER.